This T cell receptor (beta chain) was sequenced for a study of blood T cells in healthy people across ages. Study conclusions and caveats: As age increased, TCR beta diversity per million T cells fell in a roughly linear fashion. There were more naive CD4+ cells and higher diversity in long-lived donors than in aged donors.

As for this clonotype: Its target is not known.

The CDR3 covers 15 residues. The germline gives CDR1 MNHEY, CDR2 SVGEGT. A second PCR, run for about 7 to 11 cycles, used a sample-barcoded 5' primer plus a J-beta primer mix. A template-switch adaptor containing 12 random nucleotides labeled each cDNA molecule. The study obtained at least 2.5 million CDR3-containing paired-end reads from every sample. TCRdb used MiXCR to reprocess the 5' RACE reads, holding one entry per CDR3 protein. The profile shows about 1.1 million distinct CDR3 sequences, around two fifths of them singletons. The sequence was collected from a man between 18 and 35 years old in good health. Sequences were obtained from blood. The chain uses TRBV6-2 or TRBV6-3 and TRBJ2-1; weak D call: TRBD1 (6 bases). TRBJ2-7 matches the DNA end more closely, so the J call is doubtful. This CDR3 reads CASSTGSGSYNEQYF. DNA of the CDR3: TGTGCCAGCAGTACAGGGTCCGGCTCCTACAATGAGCAGTACTTC.